These 32 T cell receptor beta chains share one sample of origin, sequenced in a study of multiple sclerosis patients with progressive multifocal leukoencephalopathy. Sequencing used immunoSEQ multiplex PCR; TCRdb keeps in-frame clones, though not all of them. The table shows about 30,000 clones, with roughly nine tenths occurring only once. Time point in this sample: 6 to 7 months of natalizumab therapy. The sequencing here drew on PBMCs, taken from a patient treated with natalizumab. The source is a human donor with multiple sclerosis.

The chain couples TRBV5-5 to TRBJ1-1; 7 bases are a match to TRBD1. The ends lost 3 bases at V and 7 bases at J; junction bases unmatched: 15. The CDR3 contains 16 residues. Per the germline V gene, CDR1 is SGHKS and CDR2 is YYEKEE (reference sequence). The CDR3 sequence is CASSWATGTGGLEAFF. The CDR3 nucleotides read TGTGCCAGCAGCTGGGCGACAGGGACGGGAGGGCTTGAAGCTTTCTTT.

This clone has just one count. The chain recombines TRBV11-2 with TRBJ1-5, with a possible D match to TRBD1 (5 bases). The CDR3 sequence is 15 residues long. Germline CDR1 SGHAT, CDR2 FQNNGV. V lost 4 bases, J lost 0 bases, and 10 bases lay in between. The CDR3 here is CASSWGRYSNQPQHF. The CDR3 bases are TGTGCCAGCAGCTGGGGACGGTATAGCAATCAGCCCCAGCATTTT.

The chain uses TRBV15 and TRBJ2-1, with 11 nucleotides matching TRBD2. Germline values: CDR1 LNHNV, CDR2 YYDKDF (reference sequence). CDR3 size: 17 residues. Trimming removed 0 bases from V and 5 bases from J; junction bases left unmatched: 6. This CDR3 is CATSRELAGVGDNEQFF. The CDR3 DNA is TGTGCCACCAGCAGAGAACTAGCGGGAGTTGGGGACAATGAGCAGTTCTTC.

V usage is TRBV13 and J usage is TRBJ1-2; perhaps TRBD1 as D (6 bases). This CDR3 has 13 amino acids. Trimming stripped 2 bases from V and 2 bases from J, with 6 bases between. The V gene's germline CDR1 is PRHDT and CDR2 FYEKMQ (reference sequence). CDR3 coding DNA: TGTGCCAGCAGCTTACAGGGGAACTATGGCTACACCTTC. It specifies CASSLQGNYGYTF.

The chain is built from TRBV6-6 and TRBJ1-1; D is perhaps TRBD1 (5 bases). Between the trimmed V and J ends, which lost 5 bases and 3 bases, there was a span of 13 bases. Germline V gene sequence: CDR1 MNHNY, CDR2 SVGAGI (reference sequence). CDR3 size: 14 residues. CDR3 loop: CASSAGTLDTEAFF. For the CDR3, the DNA is TGTGCCAGCAGTGCGGGGACTTTGGACACTGAAGCTTTCTTT.

The chain couples TRBV5-4 to TRBJ1-4; D call uncertain. V was pared by 4 bases and J by 5 bases, with 9 bases between. The germline V gene encodes CDR1 SGHNT and CDR2 YYREEE (reference sequence). The CDR3 extends over 13 amino acids. DNA of the CDR3: TGTGCCAGCAGCACGGAGCTAAATGAAAAACTGTTTTTT. It translates to CASSTELNEKLFF.

This clone has just a few counts. J is TRBJ1-1 and V is TRBV18; D is unclear. Germline assignment: CDR1 KGHSH and CDR2 LQKENI. Trimming cost V 8 bases and J 1 base, with 8 bases left between them. CDR3 length: 12 amino acids. CDR3 coding DNA: TGTGCCAGCCGGGCGGGGAACACTGAAGCTTTCTTT. Amino acid sequence: CASRAGNTEAFF.

Notes on this clone: The conserved phenylalanine or tryptophan normally closing the CDR3 is absent here, so this likely arose from a read error. The DNA is omitted, as the CDR3 cannot be located on it reliably, and the CDR3 follows TCRdb's listing. The chain couples TRBV28 to TRBJ2-7; the DNA was not compared with TRBD2, the D call given in the table. The germline V gene has CDR1 MDHEN and CDR2 SYDVKM. The CDR3 length is 13 residues, termini included. This CDR3 is CASSRGTSGEVSY.

The genes are TRBV19 and TRBJ2-1; 9 nucleotides match TRBD2. V shed 4 bases and J 6 bases; nucleotides not matched to a gene: 7. The CDR3 runs 15 residues. Germline CDR1 is LNHDA and CDR2 is SQIVND (reference sequence). The chain's CDR3 is CASSNQREVTNEQFF. The CDR3 bases are TGTGCCAGTAGTAACCAGCGGGAGGTTACCAATGAGCAGTTCTTC.

The J gene is TRBJ2-1, the V gene TRBV30; 11 nucleotides align to TRBD2. Per the germline V gene, CDR1 is GTSNPN and CDR2 is SVGIG (reference sequence). The J segment lost 0 bases and the V segment lost 3 bases, leaving 4 bases of the junction unmatched. The CDR3 contains 16 residues. CDR3 nucleotide sequence: TGTGCCTGGAGACGAACTAGCGGGAGCTCCTACAATGAGCAGTTCTTC. This encodes CAWRRTSGSSYNEQFF.

V is TRBV19 and J is TRBJ2-7, with D possibly being TRBD1 or TRBD2 (5 bases each). Per the germline V gene, CDR1 is LNHDA and CDR2 is SQIVND (reference sequence). Trimming removed 4 bases at V and 6 bases at J, with 13 bases between. This CDR3 region has 13 residues. CDR3 region: CASSTYGAGEQYF. The CDR3 nucleotides are TGTGCCAGTAGTACGTACGGGGCGGGCGAGCAGTACTTC. Supplemented by reference TRBV19 and TRBJ2-7, the full variable domain reads DGGITQSPKYLFRKEGQNVTLSCEQNLNHDAMYWYRQDPGQGLRLIYYSQIVNDFQKGDIAEGYSVSREKKESFPLTVTSAQKNPTAFYLCASSTYGAGEQYFGPGTRLTVT.

V usage is TRBV9 and J usage is TRBJ1-1; D ambiguous. Trimming removed 2 bases from V and 1 base from J, with 6 bases in between. Germline V gene lookup returns CDR1 SGDLS and CDR2 YYNGEE. The CDR3 is 13 amino acids. CDR3 sequence (DNA): TGTGCCAGCAGCGTTAACAGGAACACTGAAGCTTTCTTT. It encodes CASSVNRNTEAFF.

The chain links TRBV10-3 to TRBJ2-5; D may be TRBD2 (7 bases). TRBJ2-7 matches the DNA end more closely, so the J call is doubtful. The CDR3 loop spans 13 amino acids. Germline V gene sequence: CDR1 ENHRY, CDR2 SYGVKD. DNA for the CDR3: TGTGCCATCACGGGGGGCGAACCTTACGAGCAGTACTTC. This encodes CAITGGEPYEQYF.

The gene calls are TRBV15 and TRBJ1-2, with D possibly matching TRBD1 (5 bases). Germline V lookup: CDR1 LNHNV, CDR2 YYDKDF (reference sequence). CDR3 length: 13 amino acids. V lost 8 bases, J lost 7 bases, and 17 bases lay in between. The CDR3 here is CATSPMAQGGYTF. CDR3 DNA: TGTGCCACCTCACCTATGGCGCAGGGTGGCTACACCTTC.

The chain has TRBV5-1 and TRBJ2-1; 13 nucleotides line up with TRBD2. Germline CDR1 SGHRS, CDR2 YFSETQ. The CDR3 is made up of 18 amino acids. The ends lost 1 base at V and 9 bases at J; junction bases unmatched: 13. The CDR3 loop reads CASSLTGLAGISVGEQFF. The CDR3 DNA follows: TGCGCCAGCAGCTTGACGGGACTAGCGGGAATTTCTGTCGGTGAGCAGTTCTTC.

This clone was recorded only once. The chain carries TRBV28 and TRBJ1-2; 8 bases agree with TRBD1. The germline CDR1 and CDR2 sequences are MDHEN and SYDVKM. V lost 8 bases, J lost 4 bases, and 6 bases stayed unmatched. The CDR3 is 13 amino acids. CDR3 residues: CASATGQGYGYTF. The DNA for the CDR3 is TGTGCCAGCGCTACAGGACAGGGCTATGGCTACACCTTC.

Concerning this clone itself: Other DNA sequences from this sample encode an identical CDR3 as well. The CDR3, as DNA: TGTGCCAGCAGCGAAACCCAGACAGGGTTGAACACCATATATTTT. Translation gives CASSETQTGLNTIYF. This sequence joins TRBV25-1 and TRBJ1-3; 7 bases are shared with TRBD1. The germline V gene encodes CDR1 MGHDK and CDR2 SYGVNS. With 6 bases clipped from V and 7 bases from J, the junction kept 12 bases outside the gene matches. CDR3 length equals 15 residues.

The J gene is TRBJ2-1, the V gene TRBV30; D gene uncertain. Looked up from germline, CDR1 is GTSNPN and CDR2 is SVGIG (reference sequence). This CDR3 is built from 11 residues. V gave up 5 bases and J gave up 9 bases, with 11 bases separating them. CDR3 sequence (DNA): TGTGCCTGGGGTCGTAAGCTTGAGCAGTTCTTC. Translated, it gives CAWGRKLEQFF.

The rearrangement uses TRBV6-4 and TRBJ2-2; D not resolved. The V gene lost 6 bases and the J gene lost 1 base, with 6 bases spanning the gap. The CDR3 is 13 residues long. Germline assignment: CDR1 MRHNA and CDR2 SNTAGT. CDR3 amino acids: CASRRENTGELFF. CDR3 bases: TGTGCCAGCAGAAGGGAGAACACCGGGGAGCTGTTTTTT.

CDR3 sequence (DNA): TGTGCCAGCTCACGTTCACCGCCCCCCTACGAGCAGTACTTC. Translation: CASSRSPPPYEQYF. The genes are TRBV18 and TRBJ2-7; unclear D gene. This CDR3 comprises 14 residues. Trimming took 4 bases from V and 2 from J, leaving 12 bases between them. Germline-derived CDR1 and CDR2 are KGHSH and LQKENI. The entire variable domain, with the rest obtained from reference TRBV18 and TRBJ2-7, is as follows: NAGVMQNPRHLVRRRGQEARLRCSPMKGHSHVYWYRQLPEEGLKFMVYLQKENIIDESGMPKERFSAEFPKEGPSILRIQQVVRGDSAAYFCASSRSPPPYEQYFGPGTRLTVT.

This clone was seen a few times. The chain links TRBV16 to TRBJ1-1, with unresolved D. In germline, CDR1 is KGHSY, CDR2 FQNENV. With 2 bases removed from V and 4 bases from J, the gap between germline ends came to 11 bases. There are 14 residues in the CDR3. The CDR3 loop is CASSQGFWGTEAFF. As DNA, the CDR3 is TGTGCCAGCAGCCAAGGATTTTGGGGCACTGAAGCTTTCTTT.

The V gene is TRBV5-1, the J gene TRBJ1-1, with TRBD1 matching 9 bases. V lost 4 bases and J lost 4; bases outside the gene matches: 14. CDR3 length: 17 amino acids. The germline V gene has CDR1 SGHRS and CDR2 YFSETQ. The CDR3 sequence is CASSGQGRGSVGTEAFF. The CDR3 nucleotides are TGCGCCAGCAGCGGACAGGGGCGAGGTAGTGTTGGCACTGAAGCTTTCTTT.

This clone is a singleton in its sample. The chain uses TRBV5-1 and TRBJ2-3, with D perhaps TRBD2 (5 bases). Trimming took 2 bases from V and 2 from J, leaving 9 bases between them. Germline V gene sequence: CDR1 SGHRS, CDR2 YFSETQ. This CDR3 has 14 amino acids. The CDR3 region is CASSFGVSTDTQYF. The DNA for the CDR3 is TGCGCCAGCAGCTTCGGGGTATCCACAGATACGCAGTATTTT.

The chain combines TRBV7-3 with TRBJ2-7; 13 bases are a match to TRBD2. Trimming cost V 6 bases and J 6 bases; bases outside gene matches: 5. The CDR3 extends over 14 amino acids. Germline V gene lookup returns CDR1 SGHTA and CDR2 FQGTGA. CDR3 coding DNA: TGTGCCAGCAGTACTAGCGGGAGGGAGGGCGAGCAGTACTTC. Translation gives CASSTSGREGEQYF.

CDR3 protein: CAGEGENYGYTF. CDR3 DNA: TGTGCCGGGGAGGGGGAGAACTATGGCTACACCTTC. The chain joins TRBV10-3 to TRBJ1-2, with TRBD1 as a possible D gene (6 bases). Between the trimmed V and J ends, which lost 11 bases and 2 bases, there was a span of 12 bases. This CDR3 comprises 12 residues. Germline loops: CDR1 ENHRY, CDR2 SYGVKD.

The rearrangement links TRBV5-8 to TRBJ2-3, with D maybe TRBD1 (5 bases). The germline V gene has CDR1 SGHTS and CDR2 YDEGEE. The length of the CDR3 is 15 residues. Between the trimmed V and J ends, which lost 0 bases and 0 bases, there was a span of 8 bases. CDR3 DNA: TGTGCCAGCAGCTTGGTAGACAGTAGCACAGATACGCAGTATTTT. Its protein product is CASSLVDSSTDTQYF.

This clone showed up just a few times. The chain combines TRBV7-2 with TRBJ1-2, with D possibly being TRBD1 (6 bases). The V end was cut by 1 base, the J end by 4 bases, with 13 bases between. CDR1 is SGHTA, CDR2 FQGNSA, per germline. CDR3 length: 15 amino acids. The CDR3 DNA reads TGTGCCAGCAGCTTAGAACCGGGGGGCGGCTATGGCTACACCTTC. It specifies CASSLEPGGGYGYTF. The full variable domain, rest sourced from reference TRBV7-2 and TRBJ1-2, is GAGVSQSPSNKVTEKGKDVELRCDPISGHTALYWYRQSLGQGLEFLIYFQGNSAPDKSGLPSDRFSAERTGGSVSTLTIQRTQQEDSAVYLCASSLEPGGGYGYTFGSGTRLTVV.

As to this clone: In the same sample, other DNA sequences code for this CDR3. The J gene is TRBJ1-2, the V gene TRBV15; TRBD1 might be the D (6 bases). The CDR3 has 18 amino acids. CDR1 is LNHNV and CDR2 is YYDKDF in the germline V gene (reference sequence). Trimming cost V 0 bases and J 8 bases, with 25 bases left between them. CDR3 sequence: CATSRDLTGGGGTNGYTF. In nucleotides, the CDR3 is TGTGCCACCAGCAGAGATTTGACCGGGGGCGGGGGTACTAACGGCTACACCTTC.

The J gene is TRBJ2-1, the V gene TRBV4-3, with TRBD2 identical over 14 bases. V was clipped by 4 bases and J by 6 bases; unmatched bases: 2. There are 15 residues in the CDR3. Germline lookup yields CDR1 LGHNA and CDR2 YSLEER. CDR3 amino acids: CASSRGTSGSNEQFF. The DNA of the CDR3 is TGCGCCAGCAGCCGCGGGACTAGCGGGAGCAATGAGCAGTTCTTC.

This clone has just one count. This chain connects TRBV18 to TRBJ2-1, with TRBD2 matching 8 bases. The germline CDR1 and CDR2 sequences are KGHSH and LQKENI. V shed 3 bases and J 6 bases; nucleotides not matched to a gene: 7. The CDR3 extends over 15 amino acids. CDR3 region: CASSPGLVKINEQFF. The CDR3 DNA reads as TGTGCCAGCTCACCGGGACTAGTTAAAATCAATGAGCAGTTCTTC. The variable domain in full, completed from reference TRBV18 and TRBJ2-1, reads NAGVMQNPRHLVRRRGQEARLRCSPMKGHSHVYWYRQLPEEGLKFMVYLQKENIIDESGMPKERFSAEFPKEGPSILRIQQVVRGDSAAYFCASSPGLVKINEQFFGPGTRLTVL.

J is TRBJ1-4 and V is TRBV19; the match to TRBD1 covers 9 bases. The germline gives CDR1 LNHDA, CDR2 SQIVND (reference sequence). With 6 bases clipped from V and 7 bases from J, the junction kept 9 bases outside the gene matches. The length of the CDR3 is 15 residues. DNA of the CDR3: TGTGCCAGTAGCCCGCCGGGACAGGGAGGTGAAAAACTGTTTTTT. Residues: CASSPPGQGGEKLFF.

About this clone itself: A read error may account for a junction end that differs from germline. This sample also contains other DNA sequences that code for the same CDR3. V and J are TRBV10-3 and TRBJ1-1; TRBD1 matches at 9 bases. The CDR3 runs 13 residues. Germline assignment: CDR1 ENHRY and CDR2 SYGVKD. CDR3 region: CATRQGVNTEAFF. In nucleotides, the CDR3 is TGTGCCACCCGACAGGGGGTGAACACTGAAGCCTTCTTT.